These T cell receptor beta chains were read from a single sample in a study of cytomegalovirus exposure and HLA in healthy donors. Libraries were prepared by immunoSEQ multiplex PCR; TCRdb keeps only in-frame clonotypes and omits some of them. The data hold 150,000 to 200,000 clones, with approximately 80% observed a single time. Sequencing was done on a sample of PBMCs. The receptors derive from a woman aged 25-40 years in good health and CMV-seronegative. Each CDR3 is given with its conserved first and last residue. Fields, in order: D gene, V gene, clone size, J gene, CDR3 protein, CDR3 DNA. The D gene is left open where the match is weak. Clone size is given for some rows only: seen once, a few or many times, or a class if the clone is expanded.

>TRBD1|TRBV6-5|-|TRBJ1-2
CASSPAGGTNYGYTF
TGTGCCAGCAGTCCCGCAGGGGGTACTAACTATGGCTACACCTTC
>-|TRBV10-3|-|TRBJ2-3
CAISATGGGSSSTDTQYF
TGTGCCATCAGTGCGACGGGGGGCGGATCCTCTAGCACAGATACGCAGTATTTT
>-|TRBV30|-|TRBJ2-2
CAWSALHGPGELFF
TGTGCCTGGAGTGCCCTTCATGGCCCCGGGGAGCTGTTTTTT
>TRBD2|TRBV4-2|-|TRBJ2-2
CASSQVPAGGLVGELFF
TGTGCCAGCAGCCAAGTCCCTGCGGGGGGGCTCGTCGGGGAGCTGTTTTTT
>-|TRBV7-5|-|TRBJ1-6
CARSLVGSSGHIPCSYNSPLHF
TGTGCCAGAAGCTTAGTCGGATCCTCGGGACACATCCCTTGCTCCTATAATTCACCCCTCCACTTT
>TRBD1|TRBV7-3|-|TRBJ1-1
CASSSQGDTEAFF
TGTGCCAGCAGCTCTCAGGGGGACACTGAAGCTTTCTTT
>-|TRBV18|once|TRBJ1-5
CATPLQWQPQHF
TGTGCCACCCCCCTCCAGTGGCAGCCCCAGCATTTT
>TRBD1|TRBV19|-|TRBJ1-5
CASSIWTGENQPQHF
TGTGCCAGTAGTATCTGGACAGGGGAAAATCAGCCCCAGCATTTT
>TRBD2|TRBV6-5|few|TRBJ2-2
CASSPTSGNTGELFF
TGTGCCAGCAGCCCCACTAGCGGGAACACCGGGGAGCTGTTTTTT
>-|TRBV5-1|-|TRBJ2-3
CASSWSGSTDTQYF
TGCGCCAGCAGCTGGAGCGGAAGCACAGATACGCAGTATTTT
>TRBD1|TRBV7-3|-|TRBJ2-7
CASSLSDRGSYEQYF
TGTGCCAGCAGCTTATCGGACAGGGGATCCTACGAGCAGTACTTC
>-|TRBV7-9|-|TRBJ2-5
CASSLLQGSRETQYF
TGTGCCAGCAGCTTATTACAAGGATCTAGGGAGACCCAGTACTTC
>-|TRBV5-4|once|TRBJ1-2
CASFSGLGGQTYGYTF
TGTGCCAGCTTTTCCGGCCTTGGCGGGCAGACCTATGGCTACACCTTC
>TRBD2|TRBV4-2|-|TRBJ2-6
CASSQRTSGSSGANVLTF
TGTGCCAGCAGCCAACGGACTAGCGGGAGCTCTGGGGCCAACGTCCTGACTTTC
>-|TRBV2|-|TRBJ1-6
CASSLRGDNSPLHF
TGTGCCAGCAGCCTCAGGGGAGACAATTCACCCCTCCACTTT